The next 28 T cell receptor beta chains were all read from a single sample in a study of T-cell memory formation after mild COVID-19. TCRdb analysed the 5' RACE reads with MiXCR anew, one entry per CDR3 protein. In the table there are roughly 300,000 distinct CDR3 sequences, approximately 14% of which are singletons. The sample was PBMCs or a T cell subset sorted from them (not recorded which). The receptors stem from a man between 18 and 35 years old who had mild COVID-19 (a few samples of this study predate the infection). Cell type and time point are not known.

This clonotype was seen a handful of times. The V and J genes are TRBV4-3 and TRBJ2-2; 9 bases are shared with TRBD2. The CDR3 length is 15 residues. Germline CDR1 is LGHNA and CDR2 is YSLEER. J lost 6 bases, V lost 0 bases, and 2 bases had no gene match. The CDR3 sequence: CASSQESSGAGELFF. The DNA of the CDR3 is TGCGCCAGCAGCCAAGAGTCTAGCGGGGCCGGGGAGCTGTTTTTT.

This clonotype was recorded a few times. The chain carries TRBV7-2 and TRBJ2-4, with D perhaps given as TRBD1 or TRBD2 (5 bases each). The CDR3 runs to 16 residues. With 5 bases removed from V and 6 bases from J, the gap between germline ends came to 20 bases. The germline V gene has CDR1 SGHTA and CDR2 FQGNSA. The CDR3 loop reads CASSLASRGSGNIQYF. In DNA form, the CDR3 reads TGTGCCAGCAGCCTGGCGTCGAGGGGTTCGGGAAACATTCAGTACTTC.

The chain combines TRBV20-1 with TRBJ2-2; 12 positions match TRBD2. The germline CDR1 and CDR2 sequences are DFQATT and SNEGSKA (reference sequence). With V trimmed by 5 bases and J by 7 bases, 5 bases remained unmatched. The CDR3 has 14 amino acids. The CDR3 DNA is TGCAGTGCTCCTAGCGGGGGGGCCGACGGGGAGCTGTTTTTT. Protein sequence: CSAPSGGADGELFF.

This chain links TRBV18 with TRBJ1-1, with D possibly being TRBD1 (5 bases). CDR3 length equals 16 residues. V was cut by 2 bases and J by 3 bases, with 16 bases left in between. Germline V lookup: CDR1 KGHSH, CDR2 LQKENI. CDR3 sequence: CASSPITGLSDTEAFF. The CDR3 DNA is TGTGCCAGCTCACCAATAACAGGTTTATCGGACACTGAAGCTTTCTTT.

This clonotype was recorded a few times. The chain uses TRBV28 and TRBJ1-3, with D unclear. The CDR3 extends over 14 amino acids. V lost 5 bases and J lost 1, with 9 bases in between. CDR1 and CDR2 from the germline V gene are MDHEN and SYDVKM. CDR3 nucleotides: TGTGCCAGCAGTCCTCGGACGTCTGGAAACACCATATATTTT. Amino acid sequence: CASSPRTSGNTIYF.

This sequence joins TRBV7-6 and TRBJ1-2; D is ambiguous. CDR1 is SGHVS and CDR2 is FNYEAQ in the germline V gene. Trimming left V 3 bases short and J 3 bases short, with 8 bases between. The CDR3 consists of 13 residues. The CDR3 region is CASSLAGDYGYTF. CDR3 bases: TGTGCCAGCAGCTTGGCCGGGGACTATGGCTACACCTTC.

This clonotype was observed a handful of times. This chain uses TRBV20-1 with TRBJ1-6, with unresolved D. Germline lookup yields CDR1 DFQATT and CDR2 SNEGSKA (reference sequence). The CDR3 extends over 17 amino acids. Trimming cost V 3 bases and J 4 bases, with 19 bases left between them. CDR3 sequence reads: CSASLRSAGRYNSPLHF. For the CDR3, the DNA is TGCAGTGCTAGTCTACGGTCGGCGGGTCGGTATAATTCACCCCTCCACTTT.

This chain connects TRBV11-3 to TRBJ2-1; no firm D call. The CDR3 has 14 residues. Trimming stripped 3 bases from V and 5 bases from J, with 11 bases between. Germline CDR1 and CDR2: SGHNT and YENEEA. CDR3 DNA: TGTGCCAGCAGCTTCTCTTCCGCCAACAATGAGCAGTTCTTC. Translating it yields CASSFSSANNEQFF.

This clonotype was seen a few times. This chain joins TRBV5-1 and TRBJ1-6; D is perhaps TRBD1 (6 bases). V was trimmed by 2 bases and J by 11 bases, leaving 14 bases between them. The CDR3 covers 14 residues. The V gene's germline CDR1 is SGHRS and CDR2 YFSETQ. CDR3 DNA sequence: TGCGCCAGCAGCTTCGACAGGTTTGAAACACCCCTCCACTTT. This sequence encodes CASSFDRFETPLHF.

This clonotype was detected a few times. V gene TRBV11-2 combines with J gene TRBJ2-3; D remains unclear. This CDR3 is 13 amino acids long. CDR1 and CDR2 from the germline V gene are SGHAT and FQNNGV. V shed 6 bases and J shed 3 bases, with 10 bases lying between them. In DNA form, the CDR3 reads TGTGCCAGCAGTCACCAATTTACAGATACGCAGTATTTT. As protein: CASSHQFTDTQYF.

The chain links TRBV27 to TRBJ2-7, with 11 bases identical to TRBD2. CDR1 is MNHEY and CDR2 is SMNVEV in the germline V gene (reference sequence). CDR3 length: 16 amino acids. V gave up 1 base and J gave up 2 bases; unmatched junction bases: 4. The CDR3 DNA is TGTGCCAGCAGTTTATTTCGTAGCGGGGGGGCCTACGAGCAGTACTTC. Translation: CASSLFRSGGAYEQYF.

This clonotype appeared a few times. This chain joins TRBV20-1 and TRBJ1-5; D is ambiguous. Between the trimmed V and J ends, which lost 3 bases and 0 bases, there was a span of 9 bases. CDR1 DFQATT and CDR2 SNEGSKA come from the germline V gene (reference sequence). The CDR3 has 14 residues. The CDR3 DNA reads TGCAGTGCTAGTACGGTGATTAGCAATCAGCCCCAGCATTTT. It specifies CSASTVISNQPQHF.

The rearrangement joins TRBV10-3 to TRBJ2-2; 9 bases line up with TRBD1. The length of the CDR3 is 14 residues. The trim removed 5 bases at V and 7 bases at J, leaving 5 bases unmatched. Germline assignment: CDR1 ENHRY and CDR2 SYGVKD. CDR3 coding DNA: TGTGCCATCAGTCTGGGGACAGGGTTCGGGGAGCTGTTTTTT. It codes for CAISLGTGFGELFF.

The rearrangement uses TRBV7-2 and TRBJ2-7; 7 bases fit TRBD1. Germline loops: CDR1 SGHTA, CDR2 FQGNSA. V shed 5 bases and J 4 bases; nucleotides not matched to a gene: 8. There are 14 residues in the CDR3. In nucleotides, the CDR3 is TGTGCCAGCAGCACTACGACAGGGAGTTACGAGCAGTACGTC. Translation gives CASSTTTGSYEQYV.

This rearrangement joins TRBV20-1 to TRBJ2-3; no clear D. This CDR3 has 12 residues. Trimming shortened V by 5 bases and J by 0 bases, and 6 bases separated the two germline ends. Germline V CDR1 and CDR2: DFQATT, SNEGSKA (reference sequence). CDR3 residues: CSARRSTDTQYF. Here the CDR3 DNA reads TGCAGTGCTCGGCGGAGCACAGATACGCAGTATTTT.

The V gene is TRBV9, the J gene TRBJ2-5; 7 nucleotides match TRBD1. CDR1 is SGDLS, CDR2 YYNGEE, per germline. The CDR3 is made up of 15 amino acids. V dropped 2 bases and J dropped 2; count of bases not matched to a gene: 6. The CDR3 sequence is CASSVQGVSQETQYF. CDR3 DNA: TGTGCCAGCAGCGTCCAGGGGGTTAGTCAAGAGACCCAGTACTTC.

This chain joins TRBV25-1 and TRBJ2-7; 7 bases are a match to TRBD1. The CDR3 has 13 residues. The germline V gene encodes CDR1 MGHDK and CDR2 SYGVNS. V was pared by 4 bases and J by 2 bases, with 2 bases of the junction left unmatched. This chain's CDR3 is CASSAGQTYEQYF. Written as DNA, the CDR3 is TGTGCCAGCAGTGCGGGACAGACCTACGAGCAGTACTTC.

This clonotype was counted ten times or more. This sequence joins TRBV5-1 and TRBJ2-7; D not certain. Between the trimmed V and J ends, which lost 0 bases and 1 base, there was a span of 5 bases. The CDR3 has 13 amino acids. CDR1 is SGHRS and CDR2 is YFSETQ in the germline V gene. CDR3 nucleotides: TGCGCCAGCAGCTTGGATTATTCCTACGAGCAGTACTTC. As protein: CASSLDYSYEQYF. The complete variable domain, with remaining parts taken from reference TRBV5-1 and TRBJ2-7, reads KAGVTQTPRYLIKTRGQQVTLSCSPISGHRSVSWYQQTPGQGLQFLFEYFSETQRNKGNFPGRFSGRQFSNSRSEMNVSTLELGDSALYLCASSLDYSYEQYFGPGTRLTVT.

The chain recombines TRBV20-1 with TRBJ2-7, with TRBD2 matching 9 bases. The CDR3 is 14 amino acids. Per germline, CDR1 DFQATT and CDR2 SNEGSKA (reference sequence). The V and J ends lost 6 bases and 0 bases, in that order; junction bases with no gene match: 6. CDR3 bases: TGCAGTGCACGTAGCGGGGGCCTCTCCTACGAGCAGTACTTC. This encodes CSARSGGLSYEQYF.

This clonotype was picked up a small number of times. The chain joins TRBV4-1 to TRBJ1-1; 7 nucleotides align to TRBD1. V gave up 3 bases and J gave up 8 bases; unmatched junction bases: 3. Germline CDR1 reads MGHRA; CDR2 reads YSYEKL. This CDR3 region has 12 residues. Here the CDR3 DNA reads TGCGCCAGCAGCCACCTGACAGGGGAAGCTTTCTTT. It codes for CASSHLTGEAFF.

There are a few counts of this clonotype. The rearrangement uses TRBV28 and TRBJ1-2; 7 bases are shared with TRBD1. Germline CDR1 reads MDHEN; CDR2 reads SYDVKM. Trimming removed 7 bases from V and 7 bases from J; junction bases left unmatched: 6. The CDR3 is 12 residues long. The CDR3 sequence is CASNGRGSGYTF. CDR3 DNA sequence: TGTGCCAGCAATGGCAGGGGGTCTGGCTACACCTTC.

The genes are TRBV21-1 and TRBJ2-1; no DNA check was done on the table's D call, TRBD1. TRBV21-1 corresponds to a pseudogene. CDR3 length: 16 residues. The chain's CDR3 is CASSPVRTAEYNEQFF. CDR3 bases: TGTGCCAGCAGCCCGGTCCGGACAGCCGAGTACAATGAGCAGTTCTTC.

This rearrangement joins TRBV18 to TRBJ1-4, with TRBD1 matching 7 bases. There are 14 residues in the CDR3. V shed 5 bases, J shed 4 bases, and the junction held 4 bases outside the gene matches. Germline-derived CDR1 and CDR2 are KGHSH and LQKENI. DNA of the CDR3: TGTGCCAGCTCAACCGGGACAGTTAATGAAAAACTGTTTTTT. Amino acids: CASSTGTVNEKLFF.

This clonotype has more than one count but fewer than ten. J is TRBJ1-1 and V is TRBV7-2, with 7 bases identical to TRBD1. Germline values: CDR1 SGHTA, CDR2 FQGNSA. CDR3 length equals 16 residues. The V and J ends lost 2 bases and 1 base, in that order; junction bases with no gene match: 7. CDR3 sequence: CASSLYYRTGNTEAFF. In nucleotides, the CDR3 is TGTGCCAGCAGCTTATATTATAGGACAGGGAACACTGAAGCTTTCTTT.

This clonotype occurred a few times. The chain has TRBV6-6 and TRBJ2-7; D gene uncertain. This CDR3 comprises 15 residues. Per the germline V gene, CDR1 is MNHNY and CDR2 is SVGAGI (reference sequence). V was trimmed by 0 bases and J by 0 bases, leaving 9 bases between them. CDR3 residues: CASSYSSFRSYEQYV. The CDR3, as DNA: TGTGCCAGCAGTTACTCGAGTTTCCGCTCCTACGAGCAGTACGTC.

This clonotype was recorded a few times. The chain combines TRBV20-1 with TRBJ2-3; 7 nucleotides align to TRBD2. Trimming at V came to 6 bases and at J to 2 bases, leaving 8 bases not matched to a gene. CDR3 length equals 14 residues. Germline V gene lookup returns CDR1 DFQATT and CDR2 SNEGSKA (reference sequence). The CDR3 region is CSATQAGYTDTQYF. DNA for the CDR3: TGCAGTGCCACACAAGCGGGGTACACAGATACGCAGTATTTT.

The chain uses TRBV9 and TRBJ1-1, with 8 bases matching TRBD1. The germline V gene has CDR1 SGDLS and CDR2 YYNGEE. V shed 0 bases, J shed 3 bases, and the junction held 1 base outside the gene matches. This CDR3 has 14 residues. This CDR3 is CASSVAGGYTEAFF. DNA of the CDR3: TGTGCCAGCAGCGTAGCAGGGGGCTACACTGAAGCTTTCTTT.

This clonotype was observed many times. V gene TRBV6-6 combines with J gene TRBJ1-1; a weak D match, TRBD1 (6 bases). The CDR3 loop spans 13 amino acids. Germline V CDR1 and CDR2: MNHNY, SVGAGI (reference sequence). V was cut by 5 bases and J by 8 bases, with 15 bases left in between. CDR3 in DNA: TGTGCCAGCAGTAGGGACATACTCTCCGAAGCTTTCTTT. The encoded protein is CASSRDILSEAFF.